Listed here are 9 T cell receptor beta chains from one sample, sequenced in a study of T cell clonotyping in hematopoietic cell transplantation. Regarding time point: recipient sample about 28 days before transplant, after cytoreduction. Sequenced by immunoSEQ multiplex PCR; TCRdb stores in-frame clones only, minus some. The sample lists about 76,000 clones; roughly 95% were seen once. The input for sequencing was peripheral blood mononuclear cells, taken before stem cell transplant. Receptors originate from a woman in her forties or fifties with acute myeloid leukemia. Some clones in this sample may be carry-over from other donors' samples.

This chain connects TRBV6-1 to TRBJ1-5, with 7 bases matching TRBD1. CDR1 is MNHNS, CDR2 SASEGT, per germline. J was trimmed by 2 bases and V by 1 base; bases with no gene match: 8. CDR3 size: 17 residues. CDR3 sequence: CASSEGMRGRGNQPQHF. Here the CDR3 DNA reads TGTGCCAGCAGTGAAGGGATGAGGGGGCGAGGCAATCAGCCCCAGCATTTT.

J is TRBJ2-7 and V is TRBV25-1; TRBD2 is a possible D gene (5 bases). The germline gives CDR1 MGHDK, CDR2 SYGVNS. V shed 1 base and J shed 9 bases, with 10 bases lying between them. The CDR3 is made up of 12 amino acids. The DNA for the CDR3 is TGTGCCAGCAGTGAATTCCCCGGGGTGCAGTACTTC. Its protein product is CASSEFPGVQYF.

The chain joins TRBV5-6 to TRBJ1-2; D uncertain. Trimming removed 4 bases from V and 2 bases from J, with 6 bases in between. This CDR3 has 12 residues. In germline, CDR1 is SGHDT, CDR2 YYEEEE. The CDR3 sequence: CASSAGNYGYTF. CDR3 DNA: TGTGCCAGCAGCGCGGGGAACTATGGCTACACCTTC.

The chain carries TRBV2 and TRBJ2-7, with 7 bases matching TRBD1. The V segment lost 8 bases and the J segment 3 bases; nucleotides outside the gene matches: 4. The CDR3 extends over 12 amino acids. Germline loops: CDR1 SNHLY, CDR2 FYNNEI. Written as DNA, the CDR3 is TGTGCCAGCCGGGACAGTGGCTACGAGCAGTACTTC. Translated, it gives CASRDSGYEQYF.

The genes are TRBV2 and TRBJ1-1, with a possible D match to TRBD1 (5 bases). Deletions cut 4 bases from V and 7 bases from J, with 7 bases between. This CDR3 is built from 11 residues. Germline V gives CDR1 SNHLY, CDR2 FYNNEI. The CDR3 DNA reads TGTGCCAGCAGTGGGGACGGTGAAGCTTTCTTT. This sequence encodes CASSGDGEAFF.

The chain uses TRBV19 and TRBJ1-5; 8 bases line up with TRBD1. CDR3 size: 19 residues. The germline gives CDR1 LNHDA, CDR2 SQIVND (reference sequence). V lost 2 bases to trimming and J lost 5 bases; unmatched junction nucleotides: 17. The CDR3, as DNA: TGTGCCAGTAGTATATTCGGGTGGCAGGGGGCGCAGATTGATCAGCCCCAGCATTTT. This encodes CASSIFGWQGAQIDQPQHF.

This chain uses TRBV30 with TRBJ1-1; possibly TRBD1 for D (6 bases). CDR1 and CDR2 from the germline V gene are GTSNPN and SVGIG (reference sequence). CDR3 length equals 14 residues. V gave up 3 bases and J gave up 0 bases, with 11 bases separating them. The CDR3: CAWREGGMNTEAFF. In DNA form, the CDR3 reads TGTGCCTGGAGAGAGGGGGGCATGAACACTGAAGCTTTCTTT.

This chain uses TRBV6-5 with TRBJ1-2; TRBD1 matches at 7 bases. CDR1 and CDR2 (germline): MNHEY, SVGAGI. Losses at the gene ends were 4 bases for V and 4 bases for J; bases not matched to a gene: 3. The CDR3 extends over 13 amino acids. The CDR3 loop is CASSLGQLYGYTF. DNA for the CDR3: TGTGCCAGCAGTTTGGGACAGCTCTATGGCTACACCTTC.

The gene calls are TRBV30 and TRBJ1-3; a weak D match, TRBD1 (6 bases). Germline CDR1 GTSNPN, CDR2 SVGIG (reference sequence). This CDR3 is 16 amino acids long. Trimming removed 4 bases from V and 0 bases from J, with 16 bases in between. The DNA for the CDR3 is TGTGCCTGGAATACTGGGACAATATACTCTGGAAACACCATATATTTT. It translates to CAWNTGTIYSGNTIYF.